A selection of T cell receptor beta chains follows, all from one sample in a study of blood T cell repertoires in COVID-19. The data were produced by immunoSEQ multiplex PCR, yet TCRdb's version contains in-frame clones alone and is incomplete. The top ten hold roughly 13% of the sample, which has around 430,000 clones, about 87% seen once. Material: peripheral blood. These receptors came from a woman aged 45-65 years with COVID-19, enrolled during active disease. Both conserved end residues are part of each CDR3. The D gene is left open where the match is weak. A row's size may be missing; if present it is once, few, many or a size class.

D	V	size	J	DNA	CDR3
.	TRBV12-3/TRBV12-4	.	TRBJ1-2	TGTGCCAGCAGAATCAGGGGCGGCTACACCTTC	CASRIRGGYTF
.	TRBV2	.	TRBJ1-5	TGTGCCAGCACCGAGGACAAGAGGTACAATCAGCCCCAGCATTTT	CASTEDKRYNQPQHF
TRBD1	TRBV5-5	.	TRBJ1-4	TGTGCCAGCAGCTTGGAACAGGGGGCTTCGGGTGAAAAACTGTTTTTT	CASSLEQGASGEKLFF
TRBD1	TRBV5-4	.	TRBJ1-2	TGTGCCAGCAGCTTTACAGGGGGCGGGAACTATGGCTACACCTTC	CASSFTGGGNYGYTF
.	TRBV23-1	.	TRBJ2-5	TGCGCCAGCAGTCGGTCCCGGGGAGAGACCCAGTACTTC	CASSRSRGETQYF
.	TRBV9	.	TRBJ1-3	TGTGCCAGCAGCCTCGGGGGGTCTGGAAACACCATATATTTT	CASSLGGSGNTIYF
TRBD1	TRBV3-1/TRBV3-2	.	TRBJ1-4	TGTGCCAGCAGCCAGACAGGGGGCGCAGGTGAAAAACTGTTTTTT	CASSQTGGAGEKLFF
.	TRBV21-1	.	TRBJ1-1	TGTGCCAGCAGCAAAGGAGGCAGGGGCGGTTTCGGCGAAGCTTTCTTT	CASSKGGRGGFGEAFF
TRBD2	TRBV7-9	.	TRBJ2-1	TGTGCCAGCAGCCCCCCCGCGGGAGGAGGCTACAATGAGCAGTTCTTC	CASSPPAGGGYNEQFF
.	TRBV5-5	few	TRBJ1-2	TGTGCCAGCAGCTTCCTCGAGGGAGGCTACACCTTC	CASSFLEGGYTF
.	TRBV5-4	.	TRBJ2-5	TGTGCCAGCAGCTTGGCCGAGGCCGCCCTACAAGAGACCCAGTACTTC	CASSLAEAALQETQYF
.	TRBV2	few	TRBJ2-3	TGTGCCAGCAGTCCCCCGGGGGGCCTTAGCACAGATACGCAGTATTTT	CASSPPGGLSTDTQYF
TRBD1	TRBV4-2	.	TRBJ2-2	TGTGCCAGCAGCCAAGCGACAGGGGAACACGGGGAGCTGTTTTTT	CASSQATGEHGELFF
TRBD1	TRBV9	.	TRBJ1-6	TGTGCCAGCAGCTCTCGGACAGGGCGTAATTCACCCCTCCACTTT	CASSSRTGRNSPLHF
.	TRBV7-9	.	TRBJ2-1	TGTGCCAGCAGCTTCCTCGGGGGCTACAATGAGCAGTTCTTC	CASSFLGGYNEQFF
TRBD1	TRBV7-9	.	TRBJ1-4	TGTGCCAGCACCCATCTTTCAGGGGGCGGAGAAAAACTGTTTTTT	CASTHLSGGGEKLFF
.	TRBV9	once	TRBJ1-3	TGTGCCAGCAGCGTAGGTTGGGGGGCTGGAAACACCATATATTTT	CASSVGWGAGNTIYF
TRBD2	TRBV27	.	TRBJ2-7	TGTGCCAGCGGGGGGACTAGCCCCACCTACGAGCAGTACTTC	CASGGTSPTYEQYF
TRBD1	TRBV5-1	.	TRBJ1-3	TGCGCCAGCAAACGGACAGGGGACCAAGGAAACACCATATATTTT	CASKRTGDQGNTIYF
.	TRBV2	.	TRBJ2-6	TGTGCTGGGAAGGGGCCTGGGGCCAACGTCCTGACTTTC	CAGKGPGANVLTF
.	TRBV19	.	TRBJ1-5	TGTGCCAGTAGCAAAACAGGTGGGCAGCGACATGATATTCAGCCCCAGCATTTT	CASSKTGGQRHDIQPQHF
.	TRBV9	.	TRBJ2-1	TGTGCCAGCAGCGTAGATTCCCTCTCCTACAATGAGCAGTTCTTC	CASSVDSLSYNEQFF
.	TRBV9	few	TRBJ2-2	TGTGCCAGCAGCGTTCAAAACACCGGGGAGCTGTTTTTT	CASSVQNTGELFF
.	TRBV30	.	TRBJ2-1	TGTGCCTGGAACGACGGACTGGGAGGCAATGAGCAGTTCTTC	CAWNDGLGGNEQFF
TRBD1	TRBV5-1	.	TRBJ2-2	TGCGCCAGCAGCTCCCAGGGGGCGGCCACCGGGGAGCTGTTTTTT	CASSSQGAATGELFF
TRBD2	TRBV9	.	TRBJ2-1	TGTGCCAGCAGCGTAGCCGTAGCGGGGGTTTCCTACAATGAGCAGTTCTTC	CASSVAVAGVSYNEQFF
.	TRBV3-1/TRBV3-2	.	TRBJ1-4	TGTGCCAGCAGCCAGAAATTCGGCCCGGGTGGTGAAAAACTGTTTTTT	CASSQKFGPGGEKLFF
TRBD2	TRBV29-1	.	TRBJ2-1	TGCAGCGTTGTAGCGAGGAGGGGACTAGCGGGGAACAATGAGCAGTTCTTC	CSVVARRGLAGNNEQFF
TRBD2	TRBV4-2	.	TRBJ2-5	TGTGCCAGCAGCCAAGTTCGTGGGGCGGGGGGCCAAGAGACCCAGTACTTC	CASSQVRGAGGQETQYF
.	TRBV10-3	few	TRBJ1-6	TGTGCCATCAGTGAGTCGGGCATTCCACCCCTCCACTTT	CAISESGIPPLHF
.	TRBV3-1/TRBV3-2	.	TRBJ1-4	TGTGCCAGCAGCCACAGGGATAACGAAAAACTGTTTTTT	CASSHRDNEKLFF
.	TRBV4-2	.	TRBJ1-4	TGTGCCAGCAGCCAAGAGGGGACTTTTAATGAAAAACTGTTTTTT	CASSQEGTFNEKLFF
.	TRBV9	.	TRBJ2-3	TGTGCCAGCAGCGTAGAAGGGGTAGGTTCAACAGATACGCAGTATTTT	CASSVEGVGSTDTQYF
.	TRBV30	.	TRBJ1-2	TGTGCCTGGAGTGGGCAGGGCTATGGCTACACCTTC	CAWSGQGYGYTF
.	TRBV19	.	TRBJ2-3	TGTGCCAGTAGTACCAGGAGGGGACTCCGGGATACGCAGTATTTT	CASSTRRGLRDTQYF